A selection of T cell receptor beta chains follows, all from one sample in a study of technical replicates of blood from a handful of donors. Here immunoSEQ multiplex PCR was the method, and the copy in TCRdb shows in-frame clones only, minus some. The sample lists tens of thousands of clones, roughly 92% occurring once. Material: T cells isolated from PBMCs. These receptors were collected from a human donor in good health. The CDR3 runs from the conserved cysteine through the conserved F or W. The D gene is left open where the match is weak. A row's size may be missing; if present it is once, few, many or a size class.

d_call: TRBD2; j_call: TRBJ2-1; clone_size: NA; cdr3_length: 13; v_call: TRBV19; cdr3_aa: CASSSIAGFWQFF; cdr3_nt: TGTGCCAGTAGTTCCATAGCGGGTTTTTGGCAGTTCTTC
d_call: NA; j_call: TRBJ1-5; clone_size: NA; cdr3_length: 16; v_call: TRBV27; cdr3_aa: CASTPRGERGDQPQHF; cdr3_nt: TGTGCCAGCACCCCTCGAGGAGAGCGGGGGGATCAGCCCCAGCATTTT
d_call: NA; j_call: TRBJ1-1; clone_size: NA; cdr3_length: 13; v_call: TRBV6-1; cdr3_aa: CASTGSKNTEAFF; cdr3_nt: TGTGCCAGCACTGGCAGTAAGAACACTGAAGCTTTCTTT
d_call: NA; j_call: TRBJ2-1; clone_size: NA; cdr3_length: 13; v_call: TRBV6-6; cdr3_aa: CASHGSSYNEQFF; cdr3_nt: TGTGCCAGCCACGGTAGCTCCTACAATGAGCAGTTCTTC
d_call: TRBD1; j_call: TRBJ1-5; clone_size: NA; cdr3_length: 16; v_call: TRBV28; cdr3_aa: CASSFPGQGSNQPQHF; cdr3_nt: TGTGCCAGCAGTTTTCCGGGACAGGGTAGCAATCAGCCCCAGCATTTT
d_call: TRBD1; j_call: TRBJ2-7; clone_size: NA; cdr3_length: 13; v_call: TRBV11-2; cdr3_aa: CASSYGTDYEQYF; cdr3_nt: TGTGCCAGCAGCTATGGGACAGACTACGAGCAGTACTTC
d_call: TRBD2; j_call: TRBJ2-5; clone_size: few; cdr3_length: 13; v_call: TRBV10-1; cdr3_aa: CASSETGGETQYF; cdr3_nt: TGCGCCAGCAGTGAAACGGGGGGGGAGACCCAGTACTTC
d_call: NA; j_call: TRBJ2-2; clone_size: once; cdr3_length: 14; v_call: TRBV10-3; cdr3_aa: CAIAGRTNTGELFF; cdr3_nt: TGTGCCATCGCAGGCAGAACGAACACCGGGGAGCTGTTTTTT
d_call: TRBD2; j_call: TRBJ2-1; clone_size: NA; cdr3_length: 15; v_call: TRBV4-1; cdr3_aa: CASSPPRLANNEQFF; cdr3_nt: TGCGCCAGCAGCCCGCCTAGACTAGCGAACAATGAGCAGTTCTTC
d_call: NA; j_call: TRBJ1-1; clone_size: NA; cdr3_length: 14; v_call: TRBV7-9; cdr3_aa: CASSLGTTNTEAFF; cdr3_nt: TGTGCCAGCAGCCTCGGGACAACCAACACTGAAGCTTTCTTT
d_call: TRBD1; j_call: TRBJ2-1; clone_size: NA; cdr3_length: 16; v_call: TRBV11-2; cdr3_aa: CASSPDTGAIHNEQFF; cdr3_nt: TGTGCCAGCAGCCCAGACACAGGGGCTATCCACAATGAGCAGTTCTTC
d_call: NA; j_call: TRBJ2-7; clone_size: NA; cdr3_length: 13; v_call: TRBV7-3; cdr3_aa: CASSLSPGYEQYF; cdr3_nt: TGTGCCAGCAGCTTAAGCCCAGGCTACGAGCAGTACTTC
d_call: TRBD1; j_call: TRBJ2-2; clone_size: few; cdr3_length: 17; v_call: TRBV18; cdr3_aa: CASSPRGTGPGTGELFF; cdr3_nt: TGTGCCAGCTCACCACGAGGGACAGGGCCGGGCACCGGGGAGCTGTTTTTT
d_call: NA; j_call: TRBJ2-7; clone_size: NA; cdr3_length: 12; v_call: TRBV6-5; cdr3_aa: CASSPRGHEQYF; cdr3_nt: TGTGCCAGCAGCCCCAGGGGCCACGAGCAGTACTTC
d_call: NA; j_call: TRBJ1-3; clone_size: NA; cdr3_length: 15; v_call: TRBV4-1; cdr3_aa: CASSQGQLSGNTIYF; cdr3_nt: TGCGCCAGCAGCCAAGGACAGCTCTCTGGAAACACCATATATTTT